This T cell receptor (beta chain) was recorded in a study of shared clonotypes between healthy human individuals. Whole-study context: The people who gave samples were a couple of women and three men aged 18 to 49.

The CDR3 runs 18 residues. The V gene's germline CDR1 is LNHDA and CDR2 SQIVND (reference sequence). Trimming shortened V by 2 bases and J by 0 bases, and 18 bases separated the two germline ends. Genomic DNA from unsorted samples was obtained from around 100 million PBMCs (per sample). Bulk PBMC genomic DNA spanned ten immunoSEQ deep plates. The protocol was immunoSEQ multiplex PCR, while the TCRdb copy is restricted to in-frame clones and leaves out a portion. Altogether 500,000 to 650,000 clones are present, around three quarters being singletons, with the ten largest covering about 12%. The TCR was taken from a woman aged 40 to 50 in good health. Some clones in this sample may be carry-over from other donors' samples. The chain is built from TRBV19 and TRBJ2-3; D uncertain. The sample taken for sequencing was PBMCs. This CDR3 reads CASSISQEYSTSTDTQYF. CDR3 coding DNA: TGTGCCAGTAGTATATCCCAAGAATACAGCACTAGCACAGATACGCAGTATTTT.